This paragraph reports one TCR beta chain. Measured with immunoSEQ multiplex PCR; TCRdb has only the in-frame clones, and not every one. The sample holds just over 200,000 clones; 80% to 90% are singletons and the top ten take roughly 5.7%. The entry originates in a study of blood T cell repertoires in COVID-19. CDR1 is SGHTA, CDR2 FQGTGA, per germline. CDR3 size: 14 residues. Trimming stripped 5 bases from V and 6 bases from J, with 14 bases between. Material for sequencing was peripheral blood. This sequence joins TRBV7-3 and TRBJ2-1; maybe TRBD1 (6 bases). The TCR comes from a man at least 80 years old with acute or convalescent COVID-19. In DNA, the CDR3 is TGTGCCAGCAGCAAAACCCAGGGGCTCAATGAGCAGTTCTTC. Translation gives CASSKTQGLNEQFF.